Described below is a single T cell receptor (beta chain) sequence and its context. The source of the sample is a study of CD8+CD57+ T cells in acquired aplastic anemia. Researchers used genomic DNA as the template to profile TCR beta VDJ and CDR3. In TCRdb, the reads were re-called with MiXCR into one record per CDR3 protein. The repertoire holds some 220,000 distinct CDR3 sequences, with 34% as singletons. Germline CDR1 SQVTM, CDR2 ANQGSEA. The length of the CDR3 is 10 residues. The receptor was isolated from a human donor in good health, serving as a control. What was sequenced was sorted CD4+, CD8+, or CD8+CD57+ T cells (not recorded which) from PBMCs. The chain recombines TRBV29-1 with TRBJ2-7, with D perhaps matching TRBD1 (5 bases). In DNA, the CDR3 is TGCACAACCCCAGGGTTGGAACAGTACTTC. Translated: CTTPGLEQYF.